This is a list of T cell receptor beta chains from one sample in a study of monozygotic twins with inflammatory bowel disease. TCRdb reprocessed the 5' RACE reads; each CDR3 protein has one entry and no DNA is given. In all, the sample yields around 230,000 distinct CDR3 sequences. The sequenced sample was blood. All receptors come from a human donor with ulcerative colitis or Crohn's disease, or a healthy co-twin of an affected twin (not recorded which). CDR3s include the opening cysteine and the closing phenylalanine or tryptophan.

J gene	CDR3 length	V gene	CDR3 protein
TRBJ2-5	14	TRBV2	CASSELAGQETQYF
TRBJ2-1	17	TRBV4-1	CASSPLGMAGSYNEQFF
TRBJ2-1	12	TRBV5-1	CASSEQGDEQFF
TRBJ1-6	19	TRBV4-1	CASSLTPGQGSSYNSPLHF
TRBJ2-5	13	TRBV12-3/TRBV12-4	CASRYTGRKTQYF
TRBJ2-1	14	TRBV27	CATRAGTSPNEQFF
TRBJ1-6	16	TRBV6-1	CASSRQGAEGNSPLHF
TRBJ2-3	14	TRBV27	CASSFLALGDTQYF
TRBJ2-7	14	TRBV2	CASKTGTASYEQYF
TRBJ1-4	13	TRBV7-2	CASSFEQGEKLFF
TRBJ2-3	14	TRBV6-5	CASSYFWYTDTQYF
TRBJ2-7	15	TRBV10-3	CAISADSGDNNEQYF
TRBJ2-1	15	TRBV5-1	CASSFSGTGYNEQFF
TRBJ2-2	14	TRBV20-1	CSARDTGVTGELFF
TRBJ1-6	14	TRBV7-8	CASSPVLGHSPLHF
TRBJ2-6	17	TRBV15	CATSMGRNPTGANVLTF
TRBJ2-5	15	TRBV5-1	CASSLSTGGVETQYF
TRBJ1-2	13	TRBV18	CASSPLREGGYTF
TRBJ2-3	16	TRBV2	CASSERGGLGTDTQYF
TRBJ2-7	16	TRBV6-5	CASSYSSLGLEYEQYF
TRBJ1-2	13	TRBV20-1	CSASPSRNYGYTF
TRBJ2-1	15	TRBV7-6	CASTFGGLLYNEQFF
TRBJ2-7	13	TRBV4-2	CASSQDRVYEQYF
TRBJ1-3	14	TRBV20-1	CSARDPNSGNTIYF